This T cell receptor (beta chain) came from a study of blood T cell repertoires in COVID-19. Some clones are missing from TCRdb's copy, which holds only in-frame ones; the method was immunoSEQ multiplex PCR. Among more than 40,000 clones listed, around 86% were seen once. Germline values: CDR1 LNHDA, CDR2 SQIVND (reference sequence). The ends were cut back, 5 bases at V and 1 base at J, with 21 bases in the middle. CDR3 length: 18 residues. The receptor was isolated from a woman aged 50 to 65 who had recovered from COVID-19. Sequenced input: PBMCs or T cells enriched from blood (not recorded which). V usage is TRBV19 and J usage is TRBJ1-5; D gene unclear. This CDR3 reads CASSDPGSPMGSNQPQHF. The CDR3 coding sequence is TGTGCCAGTAGTGATCCGGGAAGTCCTATGGGCAGCAATCAGCCCCAGCATTTT. The variable domain in full, with the rest retrieved from reference TRBV19 and TRBJ1-5, is DGGITQSPKYLFRKEGQNVTLSCEQNLNHDAMYWYRQDPGQGLRLIYYSQIVNDFQKGDIAEGYSVSREKKESFPLTVTSAQKNPTAFYLCASSDPGSPMGSNQPQHFGDGTRLSIL.